The 15 T cell receptor beta chains below all came from one sample that was sequenced in a study of T cell responses to AZD1222 COVID-19 vaccine. Clones were sequenced by immunoSEQ multiplex PCR, and TCRdb holds only the in-frame ones, with some missing. The sample lists tens of thousands of clones; 88% were seen once. Sample: peripheral blood, taken on day 0 of AZD1222 vaccination. All receptors derive from an adult in good health.

This chain connects TRBV12-3 or TRBV12-4 to TRBJ2-1; D gene ambiguous. V lost 3 bases to trimming and J lost 7 bases, with 10 bases between them. CDR3 length: 13 residues. The CDR3 reads CASSFGAGNEQFF. The CDR3 DNA is TGTGCCAGCAGTTTTGGCGCCGGGAATGAGCAGTTCTTC.

The CDR3 DNA follows: TGCGCCAGCAGTGAGAAGGACCGGGTAGGAGGCAATCAGCCCCAGCATTTT. Its translation: CASSEKDRVGGNQPQHF. The chain employs TRBV10-1 and TRBJ1-5; D gene ambiguous. The germline V and J ends were trimmed by 2 bases and 2 bases, with 16 bases remaining between them. Germline loops: CDR1 WNHNN, CDR2 SYGVQD (reference sequence). CDR3 length equals 17 residues.

The chain combines TRBV25-1 with TRBJ2-7; 11 nucleotides agree with TRBD2. The CDR3 length is 14 residues. Trimming at V came to 1 base and at J to 7 bases, leaving 3 bases not matched to a gene. Germline lookup yields CDR1 MGHDK and CDR2 SYGVNS. The CDR3 DNA is TGTGCCAGCAGTGAATCTAGCGGGAGGAGGGAGCAGTACTTC. Amino acid sequence: CASSESSGRREQYF.

The V call is TRBV10-3, the J call TRBJ2-2; D is ambiguous. There are 15 residues in the CDR3. V lost 0 bases, J lost 6 bases, and 11 bases lay in between. The germline V gene has CDR1 ENHRY and CDR2 SYGVKD. CDR3 protein: CAISESNKGPGELFF. The CDR3 DNA sequence: TGTGCCATCAGTGAGTCGAATAAAGGACCCGGGGAGCTGTTTTTT.

This chain connects TRBV12-5 to TRBJ1-2; TRBD1 might be the D (6 bases). Deletions cut 1 base from V and 1 base from J, with 16 bases between. Per germline, CDR1 LGHNT and CDR2 FRNRAP. The CDR3 runs 17 residues. CDR3 nucleotides: TGTGCTAGTGGTTTGGACGGGACACACGCTCATAACTATGGCTACACCTTC. It is translated as CASGLDGTHAHNYGYTF.

This clone is a singleton in its sample. The gene calls are TRBV2 and TRBJ1-4; D remains ambiguous. Trimming removed 7 bases at V and 3 bases at J, with 6 bases between. Germline loops: CDR1 SNHLY, CDR2 FYNNEI. This CDR3 is built from 12 residues. CDR3 region: CASIEANEKLFF. The CDR3 bases are TGTGCCAGCATAGAGGCTAATGAAAAACTGTTTTTT.

This clone showed up just a few times. For the CDR3, the DNA is TGCACCAGCAGCCAGAGATCGACAGGGTATTATTCACCCCTCCACTTT. Amino acids: CTSSQRSTGYYSPLHF. The V gene is TRBV1, the J gene TRBJ1-6; the tabulated D call, TRBD1, remains unverified against the DNA. TRBV1 has pseudogene status. The CDR3 consists of 16 residues.

J is TRBJ2-3 and V is TRBV18, with D possibly matching TRBD1 (6 bases). The CDR3 consists of 16 residues. The V end lost 3 bases, the J end lost 5 bases, and 18 bases lay between the germline ends. In germline, CDR1 is KGHSH, CDR2 LQKENI. CDR3 coding DNA: TGTGCCAGCTCACCCTTAGACAGGCTGGCTAGAGATACGCAGTATTTT. Translation: CASSPLDRLARDTQYF.

CDR3: CASSWGTDNQPQHF. The CDR3 coding sequence is TGTGCCAGCAGCTGGGGGACAGATAATCAGCCCCAGCATTTT. This chain joins TRBV5-5 and TRBJ1-5; 7 nucleotides align to TRBD1. The V segment lost 3 bases and the J segment 4 bases; nucleotides outside the gene matches: 4. The V gene's germline CDR1 is SGHKS and CDR2 YYEKEE (reference sequence). The CDR3 length is 14 residues. Looking up the rest from reference TRBV5-5 and TRBJ1-5 gives the full variable domain: DAGVTQSPTHLIKTRGQQVTLRCSPISGHKSVSWYQQVLGQGPQFIFQYYEKEERGRGNFPDRFSARQFPNYSSELNVNALLLGDSALYLCASSWGTDNQPQHFGDGTRLSIL.

CDR3 amino acids: CATSRDLRLAGGTGELFF. In DNA, the CDR3 is TGTGCCACCAGCAGAGATCTGAGGTTAGCGGGAGGAACCGGGGAGCTGTTTTTT. The chain is built from TRBV15 and TRBJ2-2; 10 nucleotides match TRBD2. Germline V gene sequence: CDR1 LNHNV, CDR2 YYDKDF (reference sequence). This CDR3 is built from 18 residues. Losses at the gene ends were 0 bases for V and 5 bases for J; bases not matched to a gene: 9.

The rearrangement links TRBV19 to TRBJ1-1, with a weak D call TRBD1 (5 bases). Trimming took 8 bases from V and 5 from J, leaving 18 bases between them. The CDR3 sequence is 14 residues long. The germline CDR1 and CDR2 sequences are LNHDA and SQIVND (reference sequence). This chain's CDR3 is CASFFWGVRTEAFF. The DNA of the CDR3 is TGTGCCAGTTTTTTTTGGGGCGTAAGGACTGAAGCTTTCTTT.

The V and J genes are TRBV7-9 and TRBJ2-7; tentative D call: TRBD1 (5 bases). The CDR3 has 15 residues. CDR1 SEHNR and CDR2 FQNEAQ come from the germline V gene (reference sequence). The V end lost 4 bases, the J end lost 0 bases, and 13 bases lay between the germline ends. CDR3 nucleotides: TGTGCCAGCAGCTACTCAGACAGCAGCTCCTACGAGCAGTACTTC. Translating it yields CASSYSDSSSYEQYF.

The V and J genes are TRBV28 and TRBJ2-7, with D perhaps TRBD1 (6 bases). Trimming removed 7 bases at V and 0 bases at J, with 16 bases between. This CDR3 has 15 residues. Germline CDR1 is MDHEN and CDR2 is SYDVKM. This chain's CDR3 is CASISPQGSSYEQYF. In DNA form, the CDR3 reads TGTGCCAGCATCTCGCCGCAGGGGTCCTCCTACGAGCAGTACTTC.

The chain couples TRBV6-6 to TRBJ1-2; D perhaps matches TRBD1 (5 bases). The ends were cut back, 8 bases at V and 7 bases at J, with 17 bases in the middle. CDR1 and CDR2 from the germline V gene are MNHNY and SVGAGI (reference sequence). This CDR3 region has 13 residues. Here the CDR3 DNA reads TGTGCCAGCTGCAAGGACGATCAGGGTGGCTACACCTTC. This sequence encodes CASCKDDQGGYTF.

On this clone itself: In the same sample, other DNA sequences code for this CDR3. This chain links TRBV3-1 (or the pseudogene TRBV3-2) with TRBJ1-3, with 12 bases aligning to TRBD1. The CDR3 loop spans 15 amino acids. The V gene's germline CDR1 is LGHDT and CDR2 YNNKEL (reference sequence). Losses at the gene ends were 4 bases for V and 4 bases for J; bases not matched to a gene: 2. Here the CDR3 reads CASSRGTGGGNTIYF. In DNA form, the CDR3 reads TGTGCCAGCAGCCGCGGGACAGGGGGCGGAAACACCATATATTTT.